What follows describes a single TCR beta chain. Its specificity is not known. A junction end diverges from the germline sequence, so it may reflect a read error. TCRbeta libraries were built with three rounds of nested PCR, modified from ARM-PCR. TCRdb independently ran MiXCR on the multiplex PCR reads; one entry per CDR3 protein. Here the sample spans 200,000 to 250,000 distinct CDR3 sequences, 71% being singletons. This entry comes from a study of tumor and adjacent non-tumor tissue in lung cancer. Overall study findings and caveats: Significantly higher TCR diversity was found in tumor than normal lung.

RNA was extracted from bulk tissue without any cell sorting. CDR3 length: 13 amino acids. CDR1 and CDR2 (germline): SGHDN, FVKESK. The chain carries TRBV14 and TRBJ2-1; D ambiguous. The source of this sequence is a man aged 60 to 75 with non-small cell lung cancer. Input material: lung tumor tissue. This CDR3 reads CARSLSLGNEQFF. CDR3 bases: TGTGCCAGGAGCCTAAGCCTAGGCAATGAGCAGTTCTTC.